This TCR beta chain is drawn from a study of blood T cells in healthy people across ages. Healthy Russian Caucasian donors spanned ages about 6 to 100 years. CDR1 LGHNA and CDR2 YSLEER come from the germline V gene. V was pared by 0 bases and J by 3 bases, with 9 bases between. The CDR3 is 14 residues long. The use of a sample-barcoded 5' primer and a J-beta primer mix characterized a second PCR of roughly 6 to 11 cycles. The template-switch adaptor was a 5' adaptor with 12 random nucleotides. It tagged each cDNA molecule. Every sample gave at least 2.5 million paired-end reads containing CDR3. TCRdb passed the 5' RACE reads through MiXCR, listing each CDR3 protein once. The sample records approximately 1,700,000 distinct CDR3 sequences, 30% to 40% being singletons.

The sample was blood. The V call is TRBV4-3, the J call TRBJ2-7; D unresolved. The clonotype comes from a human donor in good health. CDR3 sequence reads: CASSQDLWGYEQYF. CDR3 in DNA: TGCGCCAGCAGCCAAGATCTTTGGGGCTACGAGCAGTACTTC.